This section outlines one TCR beta chain sequence together with its context. This specimen comes from a study of CD8 T cells in Susac syndrome. Reverse transcription of 0.5 to 1 ug RNA was performed with random hexamers. The immunoSEQ assay covered 54 Vbeta and 13 Jbeta segments for CDR3. Each CDR3 protein is one row after TCRdb ran MiXCR on the immunoSEQ multiplex PCR reads. The table has more than 130,000 distinct CDR3 sequences, approximately 95% seen once; the top ten hold approximately 0.3%. Trimming removed 4 bases at V and 3 bases at J, with 10 bases between. The CDR3 sequence is 14 residues long. Per germline, CDR1 SGHNT and CDR2 YYREEE (reference sequence). TCR beta sequencing was performed on blood CD8+ and CD4+ T cells. Healthy donors constituted the control group, matched for age and sex. The CD8+ and CD4+ T cells were isolated magnetically using a negative isolation approach, whereas the TEMRA cells were enriched by FACS.

This chain links TRBV5-4 with TRBJ2-2; D gene uncertain. The origin of this receptor is a human donor in good health. The sequencing sample was made of CD8+ T cells from PBMCs. Here the CDR3 DNA reads TGTGCCAGCAGCCCCGGCCGGCACACCGGGGAGCTGTTTTTT. It specifies CASSPGRHTGELFF.